This TCR beta chain was profiled in a study of blood T cells in healthy people across ages. Note on this clonotype: Its target is not known.

V dropped 5 bases and J dropped 4 bases, with 21 bases sitting between them. Germline V CDR1 and CDR2: SEHNR, FQNEAQ (reference sequence). This CDR3 has 18 residues. Primed by a sample-barcoded 5' primer and a J-beta primer mix, a second PCR proceeded for about 6 to 12 cycles. Each cDNA molecule carried a tag from a template-switch adaptor that contained 12 random nucleotides. Each CDR3 protein gets one entry after TCRdb re-called the 5' RACE reads with MiXCR. Of about 1,500,000 distinct CDR3 sequences listed, roughly 27% are singletons. Regarding the study as a whole: It was found that TCR beta diversity correlated strongly with the percentage of naive T cells.

This receptor was obtained from a woman in her 30s in good health. This sequence joins TRBV7-9 and TRBJ1-6; no reliable D call. Input material: blood. CDR3 residues: CASSRLEGFNLYNSPLHF. The CDR3, as DNA: TGTGCCAGCAGCCGGTTGGAAGGGTTTAATCTTTATAATTCACCCCTCCACTTT.